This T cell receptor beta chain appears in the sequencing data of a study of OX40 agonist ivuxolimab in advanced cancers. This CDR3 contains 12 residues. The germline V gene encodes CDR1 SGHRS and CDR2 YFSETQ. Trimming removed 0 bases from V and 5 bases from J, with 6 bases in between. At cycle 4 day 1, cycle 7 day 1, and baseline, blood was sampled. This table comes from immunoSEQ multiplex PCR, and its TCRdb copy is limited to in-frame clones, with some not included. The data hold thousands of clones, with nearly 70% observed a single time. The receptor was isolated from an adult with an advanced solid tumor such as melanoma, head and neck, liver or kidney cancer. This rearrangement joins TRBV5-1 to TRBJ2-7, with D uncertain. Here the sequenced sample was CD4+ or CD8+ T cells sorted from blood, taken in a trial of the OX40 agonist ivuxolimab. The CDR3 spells CASSLGRDEQYF. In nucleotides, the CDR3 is TGCGCCAGCAGCTTGGGACGGGACGAGCAGTACTTC.